This entry is about one TCR beta chain. Its antigen is unidentified. Compared with germline, one end of the junction differs, possibly owing to a read error. The CDR3 length is 14 residues. Germline V gives CDR1 MGHRA, CDR2 YSYEKL. This sample stems from a study of glioma-infiltrating T cells. Study-level results: Very few CDR3 sequences were shared between tissue and blood. Shared blood CDR3 signature motifs marked patients with low tissue-blood divergence.

TCR alpha and beta CDR3 regions were amplified from RNA using iRepertoire nested multiplex PCR. TCRdb called the multiplex PCR reads again in MiXCR, with one record for every CDR3 protein. The sample shows 300,000 to 450,000 distinct CDR3 sequences, 41% of them seen only once. J is TRBJ2-7 and V is TRBV4-1, with D possibly matching TRBD1 (6 bases). The specimen sequenced was glioma tissue, nonneoplastic brain tissue, or PBMCs (not recorded which). This receptor was identified in a human donor with low-grade glioma or glioblastoma, undergoing nonglioma brain surgery, or in good health (not recorded which). This CDR3 is CASSQENRAYQQYF. CDR3 in DNA: TGCGCCAGCAGCCAAGAGAACAGGGCCTACCAGCAGTACTTC.